This T cell receptor (beta chain) stems from a study of PD-L1 blockade in urothelial cancer. About the research overall: Blood was tested 3 weeks (second dose) and 6 weeks into treatment.

The method was immunoSEQ multiplex PCR; TCRdb's version includes in-frame clones alone and lacks a portion of them. The sample carries about 42,000 clones, roughly 86% recorded once. This CDR3 spans 13 amino acids. V lost 2 bases and J lost 8; bases outside the gene matches: 1. Per the germline V gene, CDR1 is KGHSH and CDR2 is LQKENI. Sequenced material: PBMCs, taken around atezolizumab (anti-PD-L1) treatment. This rearrangement joins TRBV18 to TRBJ1-1; TRBD1 aligns across 11 bases. The source of this sequence is a man between 65 and 85 years old with urothelial cancer. The chain's CDR3 is CASSPGQGAEAFF. CDR3 nucleotide sequence: TGTGCCAGCTCACCAGGACAGGGGGCAGAAGCTTTCTTT.